Listed below are T cell receptor beta chains from one sample, sequenced in a study of T cell repertoires in cytomegalovirus infection. For these TCRs, the target antigens are not known. Using its own MiXCR run on the reads, TCRdb lists one record per CDR3 protein. The top ten clones hold 11% to 15% of a sample with about 920,000 distinct CDR3 sequences, roughly 31% of them seen once. The sample in question was cultured CD8+ T cells from PBMCs, obtained from culture after CMV antigen stimulation. All receptors come from a human donor in good health (CMV status not recorded). Some clones in this sample may be carry-over from other donors' samples. CDR3s include the opening cysteine and the closing phenylalanine or tryptophan. D genes are given only for firm matches. Size is omitted from some rows. Given values are once, few, many or a class for expanded clones.

>TRBV20-1|TRBJ1-3|.|.
TGCAGTGCTAGAGACATAAGGGCCCATATATCTGGAAACACCATATATTTT
CSARDIRAHISGNTIYF
>TRBV6-2/TRBV6-3|TRBJ1-1|few|.
TGTGCCAGCTGCGGGATTAAACAGGGAGGCACTGAAGCTTTCTTT
CASCGIKQGGTEAFF
>TRBV7-6|TRBJ2-7|.|TRBD2
TGTGCCAGCAGCTTAGCGGGGGACTACCACGGGGAGCAGTACTTC
CASSLAGDYHGEQYF
>TRBV24-1|TRBJ2-2|.|.
TGTGCCACCAGTGATTCGGCAGGGTCCGGGGAGCTGTTTTTT
CATSDSAGSGELFF
>TRBV19|TRBJ1-1|.|.
TGTGCCAGTAGTGATTGGTTGGGAACCACTGAAGCTTTCTTT
CASSDWLGTTEAFF
>TRBV27|TRBJ1-2|.|TRBD1
TGTGCCAGCAGTTTGACAGGGACCTTCTATGGCTACACCTTC
CASSLTGTFYGYTF
>TRBV12-3/TRBV12-4|TRBJ2-7|.|.
TGTGCCAGCAGTTTAGCGAGCCACGAGCAGTACTTC
CASSLASHEQYF
>TRBV6-6|TRBJ2-5|.|.
TGTGCCAGCAACCGGGGAAAGGAGAAAGGGACCCAGTACTTC
CASNRGKEKGTQYF
>TRBV9|TRBJ2-2|.|.
TGTGCCAGCAACTCCCCCACCGGGGAGCTGTTTTTT
CASNSPTGELFF
>TRBV15|TRBJ2-1|.|.
TGTACCACCAGCAGAGTAGGGGGGTCGTTTAACAATGAGCAGTTCTTC
CTTSRVGGSFNNEQFF
>TRBV7-8|TRBJ1-3|few|.
TGTGCCAGCAGCCAAAGAACAGGGAAGGGAGAGGGAAACACCATATATTTT
CASSQRTGKGEGNTIYF
>TRBV12-3/TRBV12-4|TRBJ1-1|few|.
TGTGCCAGCAGTTTAGTTTTTTACAGGGAGGGGAACACTGAAGCTTTCTTT
CASSLVFYREGNTEAFF
>TRBV5-6|TRBJ2-5|few|.
TGTGCCAGCAACCTCTGGGGCTCCAGGGGAGAGACCCAGTACTTC
CASNLWGSRGETQYF
>TRBV7-2|TRBJ2-7|many|.
TGTGCCAGCAGCTTAGCGGACAGTTTACGCTACGAGCAGTACTTC
CASSLADSLRYEQYF
>TRBV7-8|TRBJ2-7|.|.
TGTGCCAGCAGCTCGCGACAGGCCAGCTCCTACGAGCAGTACTTC
CASSSRQASSYEQYF
>TRBV14|TRBJ1-1|few|.
TGTGCCAGCAGCCAAGCACGGAAGAACACTGAAGCTTTCTTT
CASSQARKNTEAFF
>TRBV7-2|TRBJ2-2|many|TRBD2
TGTGCCAGCAGTTTCAGCGGGGGGTGGGACACCGGGGAGCTGTTTTTT
CASSFSGGWDTGELFF
>TRBV10-2|TRBJ2-7|.|.
TGCGCCAGCAGGACCCCCCGGCCGCGAGAAGGCTACGAGCAGTACTTC
CASRTPRPREGYEQYF
>TRBV19|TRBJ1-2|.|.
TGTGCCAGTAGTACCCTGGACTTCGATTATGGCTACACCTTC
CASSTLDFDYGYTF
>TRBV27|TRBJ1-1|.|.
TGTGCCAACAGATCCGGGACGACTGAAGCTTTCTTT
CANRSGTTEAFF
>TRBV7-2|TRBJ1-2|.|.
TGTGCCAGCAGCTTAGCGCTGGCCAGGGACAACTATGGCTACACCTTC
CASSLALARDNYGYTF
>TRBV7-3|TRBJ1-2|few|.
TGTGCCAGCAGTTTTACCCCAGGGGAGCGCGATGGCTACACCTTC
CASSFTPGERDGYTF
>TRBV27|TRBJ2-1|.|.
TGTGCCAGCAGTTTTAGGGGGTCCGCCTACAATGAGCAGTTCTTC
CASSFRGSAYNEQFF
>TRBV2|TRBJ1-4|.|.
TGTGCCAGCAGTGAGGTTTCGGGGGGCCGGGAAAAACTGTTTTTT
CASSEVSGGREKLFF
>TRBV19|TRBJ1-2|.|.
TGTGCCAGTACGGGGGTCTCCTATGGCTACACCTTC
CASTGVSYGYTF
>TRBV7-9|TRBJ1-3|many|.
TGTGCCAGCAGCTTAGGTACCGGGGGCTCTGGAAACACCATATATTTT
CASSLGTGGSGNTIYF
>TRBV28|TRBJ1-2|.|.
TGTGCCAGCGTACCCCTAACATTAGGGGGTCTCTATGGCTACACCTTC
CASVPLTLGGLYGYTF